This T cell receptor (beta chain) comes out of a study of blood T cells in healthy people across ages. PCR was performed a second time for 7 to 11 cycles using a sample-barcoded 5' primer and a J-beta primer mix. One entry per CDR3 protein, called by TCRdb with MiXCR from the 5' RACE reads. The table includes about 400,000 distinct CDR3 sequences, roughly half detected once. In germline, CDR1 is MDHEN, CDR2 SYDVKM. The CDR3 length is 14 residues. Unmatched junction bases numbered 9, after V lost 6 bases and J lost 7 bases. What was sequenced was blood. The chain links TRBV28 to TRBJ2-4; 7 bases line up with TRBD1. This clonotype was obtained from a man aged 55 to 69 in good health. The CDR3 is CASSSTGRRNIQYF. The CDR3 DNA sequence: TGTGCCAGCAGCTCGACAGGGCGGAGGAACATTCAGTACTTC.